The 9 T cell receptor beta chains below come from one sample, sequenced in a study of cytomegalovirus exposure and HLA in healthy donors. The PCR had 60 Vbeta and 13 Jbeta primers. TCRdb keeps only in-frame clones here, not all; method: immunoSEQ multiplex PCR. The sample lists around 150,000 clones, approximately 80% occurring once. What was sequenced was PBMCs. The receptors here all came from a man aged 40-55 years in good health and CMV-seronegative.

The sample holds a few counts of this clone. The rearrangement joins TRBV6-1 to TRBJ2-3; D may be TRBD2 (6 bases). CDR1 MNHNS and CDR2 SASEGT come from the germline V gene. V lost 3 bases and J lost 6, with 13 bases in between. CDR3 length: 14 residues. In DNA form, the CDR3 reads TGTGCCAGCAGTGATTTGCGGGGTTGGGATACGCAGTATTTT. Translated, it gives CASSDLRGWDTQYF.

This clone was detected a few times. Other DNA sequences in this specimen translate into the identical CDR3. The genes are TRBV4-1 and TRBJ2-5, with 10 bases aligning to TRBD2. The CDR3 has 16 amino acids. The ends lost 0 bases at V and 1 base at J; junction bases unmatched: 2. The V gene's germline CDR1 is MGHRA and CDR2 YSYEKL. CDR3 DNA sequence: TGCGCCAGCAGCCAAGATCGGACTAGCGGCCAAGAGACCCAGTACTTC. Encoded protein: CASSQDRTSGQETQYF.

The rearrangement links TRBV5-4 to TRBJ2-5; 10 nucleotides match TRBD2. The tail of the sequence fits TRBJ2-7 better, so the J call may be wrong. The germline CDR1 and CDR2 sequences are SGHNT and YYREEE (reference sequence). The CDR3 has 16 residues. As DNA, the CDR3 is TGTGCCAGCAGCTTGAAAAGCGGGAGGGTACCCTACGAGCAGTACTTC. The encoded protein is CASSLKSGRVPYEQYF.

This chain uses TRBV30 with TRBJ2-5; maybe TRBD1 (6 bases). Per germline, CDR1 GTSNPN and CDR2 SVGIG (reference sequence). CDR3 size: 14 residues. Between the trimmed V and J ends, which lost 4 bases and 4 bases, there was a span of 16 bases. This chain's CDR3 is CAWTRGSLGETQYF. The CDR3 DNA reads as TGTGCCTGGACGAGGGGGAGTCTAGGAGAGACCCAGTACTTC. Full variable domain (remainder filled in from reference TRBV30 and TRBJ2-5): SQTIHQWPATLVQPVGSPLSLECTVEGTSNPNLYWYRQAAGRGLQLLFYSVGIGQISSEVPQNLSASRPQDRQFILSSKKLLLSDSGFYLCAWTRGSLGETQYFGPGTRLLVL.

The rearrangement uses TRBV19 and TRBJ2-1; TRBD1 matches 7 bases. The trim removed 11 bases at V and 1 base at J, leaving 8 bases unmatched. Germline-derived CDR1 and CDR2 are LNHDA and SQIVND (reference sequence). This CDR3 has 14 residues. For the CDR3, the DNA is TGTGCCGCAGGCCCAGGGGGTTCCTACAATGAGCAGTTCTTC. Amino acids: CAAGPGGSYNEQFF.

The V call is TRBV5-8, the J call TRBJ2-3; 8 nucleotides align to TRBD1. Germline V CDR1 and CDR2: SGHTS, YDEGEE. CDR3 length: 15 residues. J was trimmed by 5 bases and V by 0 bases; bases with no gene match: 5. The CDR3 spells CASSLGRTGRDTQYF. The CDR3 nucleotides are TGTGCCAGCAGCTTGGGCCGGACAGGGAGAGATACGCAGTATTTT.

CDR3 sequence (DNA): TGTGCCAGTAGTTGGGGGGACAGGTCTAATTCACCCCTCCACTTT. Its translation: CASSWGDRSNSPLHF. The V and J genes are TRBV19 and TRBJ1-6; the match to TRBD1 covers 8 bases. CDR3 length: 15 amino acids. Germline values: CDR1 LNHDA, CDR2 SQIVND (reference sequence). V was pared by 5 bases and J by 6 bases, with 6 bases of the junction left unmatched.

This clone was counted between two and nine times. This rearrangement joins TRBV6-1 to TRBJ2-5; a possible D gene is TRBD2 (5 bases). The CDR3 covers 15 residues. The germline V gene has CDR1 MNHNS and CDR2 SASEGT. Trimming stripped 3 bases from V and 5 bases from J, with 16 bases between. CDR3 amino acids: CASSEVGNRGETQYF. CDR3 sequence (DNA): TGTGCCAGCAGTGAGGTTGGGAACCGCGGGGAGACCCAGTACTTC.

The rearrangement uses TRBV19 and TRBJ1-5; D perhaps matches TRBD1 (5 bases). Germline assignment: CDR1 LNHDA and CDR2 SQIVND (reference sequence). This CDR3 spans 15 amino acids. Trimming removed 5 bases from V and 6 bases from J, with 17 bases in between. CDR3 bases: TGTGCCAGTAGTCAAGGGCCCCCGACAGTTCAGCCCCAGCATTTT. Protein product: CASSQGPPTVQPQHF.